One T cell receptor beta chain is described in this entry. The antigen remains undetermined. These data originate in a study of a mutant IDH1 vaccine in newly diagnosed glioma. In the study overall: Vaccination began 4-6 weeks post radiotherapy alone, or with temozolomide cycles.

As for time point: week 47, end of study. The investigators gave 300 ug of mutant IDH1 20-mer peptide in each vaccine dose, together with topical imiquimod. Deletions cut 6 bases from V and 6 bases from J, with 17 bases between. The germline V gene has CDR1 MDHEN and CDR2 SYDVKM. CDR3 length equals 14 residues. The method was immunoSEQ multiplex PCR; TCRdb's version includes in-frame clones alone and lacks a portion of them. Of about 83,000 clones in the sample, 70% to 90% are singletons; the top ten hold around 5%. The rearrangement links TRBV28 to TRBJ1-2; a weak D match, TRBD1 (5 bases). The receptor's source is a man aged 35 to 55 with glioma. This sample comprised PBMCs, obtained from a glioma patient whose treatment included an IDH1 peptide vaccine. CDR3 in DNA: TGTGCCAGCAGAGGAGGTTCAGGGAGGGATGGCTACACCTTC. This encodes CASRGGSGRDGYTF.